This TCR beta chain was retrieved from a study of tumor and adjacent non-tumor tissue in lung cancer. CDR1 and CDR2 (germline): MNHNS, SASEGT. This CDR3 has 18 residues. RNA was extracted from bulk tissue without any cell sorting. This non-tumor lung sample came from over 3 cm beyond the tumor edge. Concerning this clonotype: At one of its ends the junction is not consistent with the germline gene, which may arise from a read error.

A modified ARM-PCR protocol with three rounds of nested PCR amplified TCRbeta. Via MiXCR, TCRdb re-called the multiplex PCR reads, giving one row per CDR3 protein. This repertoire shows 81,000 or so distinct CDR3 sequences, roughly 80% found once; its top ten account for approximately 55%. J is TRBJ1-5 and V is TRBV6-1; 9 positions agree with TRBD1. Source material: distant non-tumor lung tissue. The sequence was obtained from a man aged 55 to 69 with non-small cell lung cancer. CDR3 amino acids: CASCVGPGTGYSNHPQHF. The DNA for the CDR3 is TGTGCCAGCTGTGTCGGTCCCGGGACAGGGTATAGTAATCATCCCCAGCATTTT.